This section outlines one T cell receptor beta chain sequence together with its context. A sample-barcoded 5' primer and a J-beta primer mix were used in a second PCR of roughly 7 to 11 cycles. TCRdb fed the 5' RACE reads into MiXCR, producing one record per CDR3 protein. The table lists 750,000 to 950,000 distinct CDR3 sequences, about 55% of them singletons. These data belong to a study of blood T cells in healthy people across ages. Germline V gives CDR1 DFQATT, CDR2 SNEGSKA (reference sequence). The CDR3 is made up of 15 amino acids. Trimming pared 4 bases from V and 6 bases from J, leaving 16 bases between.

The sample was blood. This receptor was identified in a man aged 80 or over in good health. The chain carries TRBV20-1 and TRBJ1-6; possible D gene TRBD1, 5 bases. The CDR3 region is CSAIDTGTGNSPLHF. The CDR3 DNA reads as TGCAGTGCTATCGACACCGGGACGGGTAATTCACCCCTCCACTTT.